This TCR beta chain is drawn from a study of blood T cell repertoires in COVID-19. About the research overall: Collection of acute and convalescent COVID-19 samples took place in the United States, Italy and Spain. T cells, B-cell-depleted T cells, or PBMCs supplied cDNA or gDNA.

From germline, CDR1 is SGHVS and CDR2 FNYEAQ. The CDR3 is 17 amino acids. The V end was cut by 1 base, the J end by 6 bases, with 16 bases between. In the original workflow: For nucleated cells, counts were estimated from reference gene primer amplification. Some clones are missing from TCRdb's copy, which holds only in-frame ones; the method was immunoSEQ multiplex PCR. D and trimming come from the DNA, and the V and J calls and clone size come from that table. This table has 75,000 to 95,000 clones, more than 70% appearing once. The material sequenced was peripheral blood. This clonotype was obtained from a human donor in a cohort sampled during active COVID-19. The chain employs TRBV7-6 and TRBJ2-6; D not certain. DNA of the CDR3: TGTGCCAGCAGCTTAGAGTCGGCAGGCCTCTTGGCCAACGTCCTGACTTTC. It specifies CASSLESAGLLANVLTF.